This T cell receptor beta chain is from a study of blood T cell repertoires in COVID-19. On the study more broadly: Samples of COVID-19 (acute and convalescent) were obtained from the United States, Italy and Spain. Nucleic acid was either cDNA or gDNA, and it came from T cells, B-cell-depleted T cells, or PBMCs.

While infection was still active, Seattle patients were enrolled and then followed longitudinally. As originally analysed: Cell counts per sample came from amplifying reference gene primers. The table came from immunoSEQ multiplex PCR; TCRdb's copy has only in-frame clones and leaves some out. The D gene and trimming were derived from the DNA, and the V and J assignments and clone size from that table. The sample holds some 75,000 clones, 75% to 90% seen once. Sequencing was carried out using peripheral blood. The TCR originated in a man older than 75 with COVID-19, enrolled during active disease.

CDR3 in amino acids: CASRSHRGGTDTQYF. In nucleotides, the CDR3 is TGTGCCAGCAGATCCCACAGGGGAGGCACAGATACGCAGTATTTT. The chain employs TRBV6-5 and TRBJ2-3; TRBD1 matches at 7 bases. V shed 6 bases, J shed 1 base, and the junction held 7 bases outside the gene matches. The CDR3 has 15 residues. Germline V gene sequence: CDR1 MNHEY, CDR2 SVGAGI.